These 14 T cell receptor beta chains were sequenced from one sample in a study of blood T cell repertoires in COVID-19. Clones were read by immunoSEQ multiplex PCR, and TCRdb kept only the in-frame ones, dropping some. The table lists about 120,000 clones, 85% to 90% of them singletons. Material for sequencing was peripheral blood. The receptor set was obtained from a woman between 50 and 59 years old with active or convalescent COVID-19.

The CDR3 spells CASSLDLAGGPLEEQYF. The CDR3 DNA sequence: TGTGCCAGCAGCTTGGATCTAGCGGGAGGGCCTCTGGAGGAGCAGTACTTC. The chain is built from TRBV5-6 and TRBJ2-7; 12 bases match TRBD2. The CDR3 totals 17 residues. Germline assignment: CDR1 SGHDT and CDR2 YYEEEE. V dropped 0 bases and J dropped 7; count of bases not matched to a gene: 11. The complete variable domain, with remaining parts taken from reference TRBV5-6 and TRBJ2-7, reads DAGVTQSPTHLIKTRGQQVTLRCSPKSGHDTVSWYQQALGQGPQFIFQYYEEEERQRGNFPDRFSGHQFPNYSSELNVNALLLGDSALYLCASSLDLAGGPLEEQYFGPGTRLTVT.

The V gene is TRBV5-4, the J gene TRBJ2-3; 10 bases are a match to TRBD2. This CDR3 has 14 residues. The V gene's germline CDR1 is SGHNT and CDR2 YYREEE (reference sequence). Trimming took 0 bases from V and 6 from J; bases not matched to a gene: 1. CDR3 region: CASSLASGGDTQYF. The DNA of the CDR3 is TGTGCCAGCAGCTTGGCTAGCGGGGGCGATACGCAGTATTTT.

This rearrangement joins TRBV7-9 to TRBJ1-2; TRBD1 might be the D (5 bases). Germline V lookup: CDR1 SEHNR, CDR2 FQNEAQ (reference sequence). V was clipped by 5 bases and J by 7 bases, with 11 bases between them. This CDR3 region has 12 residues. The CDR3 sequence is CASSPWGGGYTF. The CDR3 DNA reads TGTGCCAGCAGCCCGTGGGGGGGTGGCTACACCTTC. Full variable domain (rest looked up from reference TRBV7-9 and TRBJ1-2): DTGVSQNPRHKITKRGQNVTFRCDPISEHNRLYWYRQTLGQGPEFLTYFQNEAQLEKSRLLSDRFSAERPKGSFSTLEIQRTEQGDSAMYLCASSPWGGGYTFGSGTRLTVV.

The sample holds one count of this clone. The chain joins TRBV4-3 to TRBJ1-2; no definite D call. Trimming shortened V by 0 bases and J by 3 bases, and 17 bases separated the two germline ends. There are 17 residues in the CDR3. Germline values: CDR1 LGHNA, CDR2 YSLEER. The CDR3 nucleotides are TGCGCCAGCAGCCAAGATCATGGGAGGGAAGGAGACTATGGCTACACCTTC. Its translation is CASSQDHGREGDYGYTF.

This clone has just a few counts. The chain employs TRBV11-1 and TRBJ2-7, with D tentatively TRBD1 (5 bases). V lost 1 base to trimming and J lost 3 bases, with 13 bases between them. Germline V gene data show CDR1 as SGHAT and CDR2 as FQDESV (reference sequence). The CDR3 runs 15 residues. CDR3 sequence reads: CASSLEDTAVYEQYF. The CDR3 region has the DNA TGTGCCAGCAGCTTAGAGGACACAGCAGTCTACGAGCAGTACTTC.

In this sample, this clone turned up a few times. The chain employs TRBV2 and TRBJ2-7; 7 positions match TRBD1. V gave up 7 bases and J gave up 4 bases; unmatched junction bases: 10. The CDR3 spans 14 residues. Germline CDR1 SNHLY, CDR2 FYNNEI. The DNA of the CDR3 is TGTGCCAGCAAGCCCGACAGGGCAATGTACGAGCAGTACTTC. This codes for CASKPDRAMYEQYF.

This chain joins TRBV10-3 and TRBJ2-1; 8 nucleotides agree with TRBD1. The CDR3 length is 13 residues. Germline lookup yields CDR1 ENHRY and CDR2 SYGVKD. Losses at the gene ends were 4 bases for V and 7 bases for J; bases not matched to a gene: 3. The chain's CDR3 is CAISGQGANEQFF. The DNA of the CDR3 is TGTGCCATCAGTGGGCAGGGGGCTAATGAGCAGTTCTTC.

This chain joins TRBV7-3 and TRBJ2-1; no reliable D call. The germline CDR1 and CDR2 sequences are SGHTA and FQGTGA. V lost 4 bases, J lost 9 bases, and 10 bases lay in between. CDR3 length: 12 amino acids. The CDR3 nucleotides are TGTGCCAGCAGCTCAGACTCGGGTGAGCAGTTCTTC. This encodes CASSSDSGEQFF.

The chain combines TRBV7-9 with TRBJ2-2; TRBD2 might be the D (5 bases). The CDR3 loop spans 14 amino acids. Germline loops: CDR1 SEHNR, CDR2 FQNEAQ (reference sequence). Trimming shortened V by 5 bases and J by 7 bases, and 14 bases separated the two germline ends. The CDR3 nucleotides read TGTGCCAGCAGCACCTGGGCGGCGGGCGGGGAGCTGTTTTTT. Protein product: CASSTWAAGGELFF.

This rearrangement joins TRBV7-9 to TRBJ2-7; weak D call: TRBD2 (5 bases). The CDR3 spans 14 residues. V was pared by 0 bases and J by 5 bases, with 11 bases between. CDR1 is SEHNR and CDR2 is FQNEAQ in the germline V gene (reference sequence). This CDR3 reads CASSLASVPDEQYF. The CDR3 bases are TGTGCCAGCAGCTTAGCTAGCGTTCCCGACGAGCAGTACTTC.

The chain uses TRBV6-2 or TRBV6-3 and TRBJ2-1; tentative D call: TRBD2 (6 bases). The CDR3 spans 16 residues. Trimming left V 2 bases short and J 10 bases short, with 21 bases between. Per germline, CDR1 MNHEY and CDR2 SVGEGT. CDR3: CASSYPPGAGRYEQFF. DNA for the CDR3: TGTGCCAGCAGTTACCCCCCTGGGGCGGGACGTTACGAGCAGTTCTTC.

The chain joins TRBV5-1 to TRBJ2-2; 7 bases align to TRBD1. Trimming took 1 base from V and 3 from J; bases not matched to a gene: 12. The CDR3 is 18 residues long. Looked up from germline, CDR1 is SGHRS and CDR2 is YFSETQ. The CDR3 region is CASSLYSGAGGYTGELFF. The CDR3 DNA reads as TGCGCCAGCAGCTTGTATTCGGGCGCAGGGGGTTACACCGGGGAGCTGTTTTTT.

The DNA for the CDR3 is TGTGCCAGCAGTTATACTTCGGGACATGAGATCGGAAAACTGTTTTTT. Protein sequence: CASSYTSGHEIGKLFF. The gene calls are TRBV6-6 and TRBJ1-4, with D maybe TRBD1 (6 bases). V gave up 3 bases and J gave up 10 bases, with 21 bases separating them. The CDR3 contains 16 residues. Germline values: CDR1 MNHNY, CDR2 SVGAGI (reference sequence).

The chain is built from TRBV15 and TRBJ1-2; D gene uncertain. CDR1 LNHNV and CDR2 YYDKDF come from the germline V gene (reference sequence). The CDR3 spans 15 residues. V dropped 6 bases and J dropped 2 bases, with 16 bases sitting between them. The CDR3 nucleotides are TGTGCCACCAGAACCGGGGAGGGCTGGAACTATGGCTACACCTTC. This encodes CATRTGEGWNYGYTF.